This T cell receptor beta chain was observed in a study of blood T cell repertoires in COVID-19. Study-wide context: The study drew acute and convalescent COVID-19 samples from the United States, Italy and Spain. The analysed material was cDNA or gDNA that came from T cells, B-cell-depleted T cells, or PBMCs.

Per the original methods: Amplification from reference gene primers served as the basis for estimated nucleated cell counts. The method was immunoSEQ multiplex PCR; TCRdb's version includes in-frame clones alone and lacks a portion of them. Clonal size and the V and J genes are those of that table, whereas D and trimming came from the DNA. This sample has about 270,000 clones, with approximately 86% found just once. Germline V gives CDR1 SGHRS, CDR2 YFSETQ. V was pared by 5 bases and J by 9 bases, with 6 bases of the junction left unmatched. The CDR3 contains 14 residues. The sequenced material came from peripheral blood. This receptor was identified in a man in his forties or fifties with active or convalescent COVID-19. The V gene is TRBV5-1, the J gene TRBJ1-6, with 9 bases identical to TRBD1. The CDR3 spells CASRRQGVSSPLHF. DNA of the CDR3: TGCGCCAGCAGGAGACAGGGGGTTAGTTCACCCCTCCACTTT.